A selection of T cell receptor beta chains follows, all from one sample in a study of OX40 agonist ivuxolimab in advanced cancers. Assay: immunoSEQ multiplex PCR; the TCRdb copy retains only in-frame clones and omits some. The data show tens of thousands of clones, about four fifths seen once. The sample here was CD4+ or CD8+ T cells sorted from blood, taken in a trial of the OX40 agonist ivuxolimab. These receptors all come from an adult with an advanced solid tumor such as melanoma, head and neck, liver or kidney cancer. CDR3s include the opening cysteine and the closing phenylalanine or tryptophan. The D gene is left open where the match is weak. Rows give clone size only sometimes, using once, few, many, or a class for an expanded clone.

d_call: TRBD2; clone_size: -; v_call: TRBV30; j_call: TRBJ2-1; cdr3_nt: TGTGCCTGGAGTGCTTTGGGGGGGAATTACAATGAGCAGTTCTTC; cdr3_aa: CAWSALGGNYNEQFF
d_call: -; clone_size: -; v_call: TRBV5-1; j_call: TRBJ2-1; cdr3_nt: TGCGCCAGCAGCATTTCTTCTAGCGCCACCTTCAATGAGCAGTTCTTC; cdr3_aa: CASSISSSATFNEQFF
d_call: TRBD2; clone_size: -; v_call: TRBV4-3; j_call: TRBJ2-3; cdr3_nt: TGCGCCAGCAGCCAACTAGCGGGAGGAGGTCCAGATACGCAGTATTTT; cdr3_aa: CASSQLAGGGPDTQYF
d_call: TRBD2; clone_size: -; v_call: TRBV18; j_call: TRBJ2-1; cdr3_nt: TGTGCCAGCTCACCAAGGACTAGCTTGCATGAGCAGTTCTTC; cdr3_aa: CASSPRTSLHEQFF
d_call: TRBD1; clone_size: -; v_call: TRBV6-5; j_call: TRBJ2-7; cdr3_nt: TGTGCCAGCAGGAGGGGGCACTACGAGCAGTACTTC; cdr3_aa: CASRRGHYEQYF
d_call: TRBD2; clone_size: -; v_call: TRBV27; j_call: TRBJ2-4; cdr3_nt: TGTGCCAGCAGCCTCCGGGGGGAAAACATTCAGTACTTC; cdr3_aa: CASSLRGENIQYF
d_call: TRBD1; clone_size: -; v_call: TRBV27; j_call: TRBJ1-5; cdr3_nt: TGTGCCAGCAGTGCACAGGGGGGCGGTCAGCCCCAGCATTTT; cdr3_aa: CASSAQGGGQPQHF
d_call: TRBD1; clone_size: -; v_call: TRBV5-1; j_call: TRBJ2-7; cdr3_nt: TGCGCCAGCAGCGTATGGGACAGTAATCTAGGGGAGCAGTACTTC; cdr3_aa: CASSVWDSNLGEQYF
d_call: TRBD1; clone_size: -; v_call: TRBV5-1; j_call: TRBJ2-7; cdr3_nt: TGCGCCAGCAGAGATTCCGGGACAGGGGGTCGCGAGCAGTACTTC; cdr3_aa: CASRDSGTGGREQYF
d_call: -; clone_size: once; v_call: TRBV21-1; j_call: TRBJ2-7; cdr3_nt: TGTGCCAGCGGGGGCGGACAAGACTACGAGCAGTACTTC; cdr3_aa: CASGGGQDYEQYF
d_call: -; clone_size: -; v_call: TRBV29-1; j_call: TRBJ2-2; cdr3_nt: TGCAGCGCCAGGGGAACCGGGGAGCTGTTTTTT; cdr3_aa: CSARGTGELFF
d_call: -; clone_size: -; v_call: TRBV10-2; j_call: TRBJ2-7; cdr3_nt: TGCGCCAGCAGTGAGGTCGGGATCCTCTACGAGCAGTACTTC; cdr3_aa: CASSEVGILYEQYF
d_call: -; clone_size: -; v_call: TRBV10-3; j_call: TRBJ2-1; cdr3_nt: TGTGCCATCAGTGCACACAATGAGCAGTTCTTC; cdr3_aa: CAISAHNEQFF
d_call: TRBD2; clone_size: few; v_call: TRBV7-2; j_call: TRBJ2-3; cdr3_nt: TGTGCCAGCAGCAATGGACTAGGGGCAGATACGCAGTATTTT; cdr3_aa: CASSNGLGADTQYF
d_call: -; clone_size: -; v_call: TRBV7-8; j_call: TRBJ1-2; cdr3_nt: TGTGCCAGCAGCTTACAGGGTGGCCTAACTAACTATGGCTACACCTTC; cdr3_aa: CASSLQGGLTNYGYTF
d_call: TRBD1; clone_size: -; v_call: TRBV6-5; j_call: TRBJ1-5; cdr3_nt: TGTGCCAGCAGATTTACAGGGGAGGGGCAGCCCCAGCATTTT; cdr3_aa: CASRFTGEGQPQHF
d_call: -; clone_size: -; v_call: TRBV6-5; j_call: TRBJ2-3; cdr3_nt: TGTGCCAGCAGTTACGGTACCCCCGATACGCAGTATTTT; cdr3_aa: CASSYGTPDTQYF
d_call: -; clone_size: -; v_call: TRBV6-6; j_call: TRBJ2-1; cdr3_nt: TGTGCCAGCAGTTACTCGCGGGTCTACAATGAGCAGTTCTTC; cdr3_aa: CASSYSRVYNEQFF
d_call: -; clone_size: -; v_call: TRBV27; j_call: TRBJ1-5; cdr3_nt: TGTGCCAGCAGTTTAGAGCGACCTCCTTTTGGGAGCAATCAGCCCCAGCATTTT; cdr3_aa: CASSLERPPFGSNQPQHF
d_call: TRBD2; clone_size: -; v_call: TRBV25-1; j_call: TRBJ2-1; cdr3_nt: TGTGCCAGCAGTGAATCCTACGGAGCGGGAGGGATTGAGCAGTTCTTC; cdr3_aa: CASSESYGAGGIEQFF
d_call: TRBD1; clone_size: -; v_call: TRBV7-2; j_call: TRBJ1-1; cdr3_nt: TGTGCCAGCAGCTTGCCGACAGGGCGAACTGAAGCTTTCTTT; cdr3_aa: CASSLPTGRTEAFF
d_call: TRBD2; clone_size: few; v_call: TRBV28; j_call: TRBJ2-5; cdr3_nt: TGTGCCAGCACCATAGCGGGAGGGCCTGATGAGACCCAGTACTTC; cdr3_aa: CASTIAGGPDETQYF
d_call: TRBD2; clone_size: -; v_call: TRBV27; j_call: TRBJ2-7; cdr3_nt: TGTGCCAGCAGTTTATCCGGGGGGGCGGAGCAGTACTTC; cdr3_aa: CASSLSGGAEQYF
d_call: -; clone_size: once; v_call: TRBV27; j_call: TRBJ1-5; cdr3_nt: TGTGCCAGCAATCCAACAGGGTTTAGCAATCAGCCCCAGCATTTT; cdr3_aa: CASNPTGFSNQPQHF
d_call: -; clone_size: few; v_call: TRBV7-6; j_call: TRBJ1-5; cdr3_nt: TGTGCCAGCAGCTTAGGCCCCCTCGGTCAGCCCCAGCATTTT; cdr3_aa: CASSLGPLGQPQHF
d_call: -; clone_size: -; v_call: TRBV7-8; j_call: TRBJ1-1; cdr3_nt: TGTGCCAGCAGCGTCTCCATGAACACTGAAGCTTTCTTT; cdr3_aa: CASSVSMNTEAFF
d_call: -; clone_size: -; v_call: TRBV28; j_call: TRBJ2-7; cdr3_nt: TGTGCCAGCAGCCGAAGGGGTTACGAGCAGTACTTC; cdr3_aa: CASSRRGYEQYF